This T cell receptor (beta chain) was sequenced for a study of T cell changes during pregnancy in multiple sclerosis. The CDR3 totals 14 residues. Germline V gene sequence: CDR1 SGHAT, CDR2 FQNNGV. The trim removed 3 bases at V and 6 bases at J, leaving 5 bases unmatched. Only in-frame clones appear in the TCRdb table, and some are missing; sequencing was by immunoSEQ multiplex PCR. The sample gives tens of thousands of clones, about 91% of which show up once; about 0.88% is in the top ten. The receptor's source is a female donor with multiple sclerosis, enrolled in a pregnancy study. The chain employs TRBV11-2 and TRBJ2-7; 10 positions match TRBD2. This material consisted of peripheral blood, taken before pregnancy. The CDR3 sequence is CASSFLLAGPEQYF. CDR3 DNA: TGTGCCAGCAGCTTTTTACTAGCGGGACCCGAGCAGTACTTC.